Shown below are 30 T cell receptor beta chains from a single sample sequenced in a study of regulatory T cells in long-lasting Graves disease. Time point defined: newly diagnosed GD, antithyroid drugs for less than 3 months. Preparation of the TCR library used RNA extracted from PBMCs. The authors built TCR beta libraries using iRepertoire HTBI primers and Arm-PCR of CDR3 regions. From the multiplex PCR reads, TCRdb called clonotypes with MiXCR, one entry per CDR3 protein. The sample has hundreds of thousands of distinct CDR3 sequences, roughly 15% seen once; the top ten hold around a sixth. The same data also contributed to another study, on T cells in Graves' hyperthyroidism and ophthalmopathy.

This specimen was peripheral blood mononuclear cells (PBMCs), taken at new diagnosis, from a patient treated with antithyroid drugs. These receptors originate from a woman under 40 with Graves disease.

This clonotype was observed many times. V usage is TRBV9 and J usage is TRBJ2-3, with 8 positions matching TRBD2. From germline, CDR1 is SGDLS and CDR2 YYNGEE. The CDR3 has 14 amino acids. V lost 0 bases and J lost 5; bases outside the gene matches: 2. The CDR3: CASSVELAVDTQYF. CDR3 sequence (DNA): TGTGCCAGCAGCGTAGAACTAGCGGTAGATACGCAGTATTTT. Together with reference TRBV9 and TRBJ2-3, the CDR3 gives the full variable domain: DSGVTQTPKHLITATGQRVTLRCSPRSGDLSVYWYQQSLDQGLQFLIQYYNGEERAKGNILERFSAQQFPDLHSELNLSSLELGDSALYFCASSVELAVDTQYFGPGTRLTVL.

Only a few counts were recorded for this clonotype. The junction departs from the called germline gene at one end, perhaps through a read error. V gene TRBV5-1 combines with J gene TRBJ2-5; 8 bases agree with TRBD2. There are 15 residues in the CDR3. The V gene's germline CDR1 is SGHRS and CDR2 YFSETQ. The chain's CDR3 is CASSFAAGVSETQYF. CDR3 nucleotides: TGTGCCAGCAGCTTTGCAGCGGGAGTGTCAGAGACCCAGTACTTC.

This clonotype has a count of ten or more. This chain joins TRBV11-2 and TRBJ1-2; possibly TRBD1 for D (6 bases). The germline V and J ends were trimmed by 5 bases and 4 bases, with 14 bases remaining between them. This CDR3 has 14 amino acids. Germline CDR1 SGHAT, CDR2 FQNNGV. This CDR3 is CASSPTTGGYGYTF. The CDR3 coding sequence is TGTGCCAGCAGCCCGACGACAGGCGGCTATGGCTACACCTTC.

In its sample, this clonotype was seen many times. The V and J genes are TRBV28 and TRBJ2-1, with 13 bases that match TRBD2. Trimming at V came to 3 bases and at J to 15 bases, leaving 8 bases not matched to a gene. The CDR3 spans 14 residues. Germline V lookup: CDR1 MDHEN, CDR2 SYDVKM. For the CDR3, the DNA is TGTGCCAGCAGTTTGGAAACTAGCGGGAGGGCCCCGTTCTTC. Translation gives CASSLETSGRAPFF.

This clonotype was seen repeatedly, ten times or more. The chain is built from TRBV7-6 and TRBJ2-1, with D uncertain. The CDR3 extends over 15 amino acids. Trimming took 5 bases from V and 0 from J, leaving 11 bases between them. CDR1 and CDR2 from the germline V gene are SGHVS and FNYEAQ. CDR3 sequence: CASSLELGSYNEQFF. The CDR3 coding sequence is TGTGCCAGCAGCCTGGAGTTGGGCTCCTACAATGAGCAGTTCTTC.

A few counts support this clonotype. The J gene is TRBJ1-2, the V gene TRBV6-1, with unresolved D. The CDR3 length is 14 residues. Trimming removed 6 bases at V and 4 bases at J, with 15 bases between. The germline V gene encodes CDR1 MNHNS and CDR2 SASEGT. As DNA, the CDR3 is TGTGCCAGCAGAGAAAAGCCAGTAAGCTATGGCTACACCTTC. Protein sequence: CASREKPVSYGYTF.

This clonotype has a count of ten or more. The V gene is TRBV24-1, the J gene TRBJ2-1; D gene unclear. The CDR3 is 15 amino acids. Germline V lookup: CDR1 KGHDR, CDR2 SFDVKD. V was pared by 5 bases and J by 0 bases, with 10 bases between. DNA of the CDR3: TGTGCCACCAGTGCTGGCGGATACTCCTACAATGAGCAGTTCTTC. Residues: CATSAGGYSYNEQFF.

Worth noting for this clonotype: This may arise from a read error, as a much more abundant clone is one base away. The CDR3 bases are TGTGCCAGCAGCTTACCGCCAACAGGGGACTCACCCCTCCACTTT. Its protein is CASSLPPTGDSPLHF. The genes are TRBV7-2 and TRBJ1-6, with TRBD1 identical over 7 bases. CDR1 and CDR2 (germline): SGHTA, FQGNSA. The CDR3 contains 15 residues. The J segment lost 10 bases and the V segment lost 2 bases, leaving 8 bases of the junction unmatched.

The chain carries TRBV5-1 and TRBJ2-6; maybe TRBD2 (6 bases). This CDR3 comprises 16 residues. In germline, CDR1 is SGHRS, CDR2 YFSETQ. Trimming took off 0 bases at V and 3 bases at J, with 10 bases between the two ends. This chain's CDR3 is CASSLATSYGANVLTF. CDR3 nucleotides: TGCGCCAGCAGCTTGGCGACTAGTTATGGGGCCAACGTCCTGACTTTC.

The CDR3 DNA reads as TGTGCCAGCAGTACTCCTCCGGGACTAGCGGGATTTTGGGGGTACAATGAGCAGTTCTTC. This codes for CASSTPPGLAGFWGYNEQFF. V gene TRBV2 combines with J gene TRBJ2-5; 13 bases fit TRBD2. TRBJ2-1 matches the DNA end more closely, so the J call is doubtful. CDR1 is SNHLY and CDR2 is FYNNEI in the germline V gene. The CDR3 has 20 residues.

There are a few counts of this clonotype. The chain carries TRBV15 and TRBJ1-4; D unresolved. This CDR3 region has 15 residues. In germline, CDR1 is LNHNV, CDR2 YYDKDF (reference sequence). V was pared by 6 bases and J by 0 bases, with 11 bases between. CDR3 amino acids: CATSWYPATNEKLFF. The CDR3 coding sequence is TGTGCCACCAGTTGGTACCCAGCAACTAATGAAAAACTGTTTTTT.

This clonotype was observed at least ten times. The CDR3: CASSDMGQGGGLARQPQHF. CDR3 DNA sequence: TGTGCCAGCAGTGATATGGGACAGGGAGGTGGGCTGGCGCGGCAGCCCCAGCATTTT. This chain uses TRBV6-1 with TRBJ1-5, with 9 positions matching TRBD1. CDR1 and CDR2 from the germline V gene are MNHNS and SASEGT. The V and J ends lost 3 bases and 7 bases, in that order; junction bases with no gene match: 19. This CDR3 comprises 19 residues.

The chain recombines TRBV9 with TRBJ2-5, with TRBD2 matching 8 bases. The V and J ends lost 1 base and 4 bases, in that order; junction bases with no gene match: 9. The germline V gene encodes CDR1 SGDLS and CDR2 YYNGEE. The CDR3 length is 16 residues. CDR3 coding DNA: TGTGCCAGCAGCGTAAGCGGGAGCGGAGTAGGAGAGACCCAGTACTTC. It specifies CASSVSGSGVGETQYF.

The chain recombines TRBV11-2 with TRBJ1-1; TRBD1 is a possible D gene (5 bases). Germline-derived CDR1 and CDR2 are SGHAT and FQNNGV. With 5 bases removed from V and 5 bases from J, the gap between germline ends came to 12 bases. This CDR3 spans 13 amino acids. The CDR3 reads CASSLGVWTEAFF. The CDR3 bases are TGTGCCAGCAGCCTAGGGGTATGGACTGAAGCTTTCTTT.

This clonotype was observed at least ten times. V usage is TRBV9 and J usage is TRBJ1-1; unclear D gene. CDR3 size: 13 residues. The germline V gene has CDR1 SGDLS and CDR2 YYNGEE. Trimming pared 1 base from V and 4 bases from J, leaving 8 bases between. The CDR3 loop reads CASSVTQITEAFF. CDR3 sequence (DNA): TGTGCCAGCAGCGTAACCCAAATCACTGAAGCTTTCTTT.

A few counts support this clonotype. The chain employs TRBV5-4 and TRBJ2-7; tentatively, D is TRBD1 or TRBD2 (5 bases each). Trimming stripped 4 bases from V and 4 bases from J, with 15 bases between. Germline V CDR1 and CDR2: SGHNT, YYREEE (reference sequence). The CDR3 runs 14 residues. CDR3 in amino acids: CASSDARGAYEQYF. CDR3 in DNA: TGTGCCAGCAGCGACGCGCGAGGGGCGTACGAGCAGTACTTC.

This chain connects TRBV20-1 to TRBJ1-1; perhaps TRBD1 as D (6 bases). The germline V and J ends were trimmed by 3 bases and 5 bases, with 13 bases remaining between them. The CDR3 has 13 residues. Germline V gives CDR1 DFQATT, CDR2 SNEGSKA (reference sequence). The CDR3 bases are TGCAGTGCTAGTGGACAGAGTGAGACTGAAGCTTTCTTT. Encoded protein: CSASGQSETEAFF.

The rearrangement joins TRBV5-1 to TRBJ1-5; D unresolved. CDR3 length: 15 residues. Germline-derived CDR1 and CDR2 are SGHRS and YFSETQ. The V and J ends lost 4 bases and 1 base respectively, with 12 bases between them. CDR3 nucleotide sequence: TGCGCCAGCAGCCTGGGCCCGGAGAGCAATCAGCCCCAGCATTTT. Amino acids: CASSLGPESNQPQHF.

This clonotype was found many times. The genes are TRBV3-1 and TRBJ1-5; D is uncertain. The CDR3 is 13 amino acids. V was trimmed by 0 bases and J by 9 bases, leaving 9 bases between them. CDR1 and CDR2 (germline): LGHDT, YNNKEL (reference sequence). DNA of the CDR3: TGTGCCAGCAGCCAAGATAGAGGGAGGCCCCAGCATTTT. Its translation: CASSQDRGRPQHF.

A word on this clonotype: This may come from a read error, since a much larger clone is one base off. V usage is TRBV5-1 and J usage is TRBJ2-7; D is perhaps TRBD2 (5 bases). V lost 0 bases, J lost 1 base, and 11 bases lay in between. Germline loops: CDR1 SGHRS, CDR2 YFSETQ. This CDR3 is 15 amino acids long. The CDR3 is CASSLARGRSYEQYF. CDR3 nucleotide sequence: TGCGCCAGCAGCTTGGCCCGGGGAAGGTCCTACGAGCAGTACTTC.

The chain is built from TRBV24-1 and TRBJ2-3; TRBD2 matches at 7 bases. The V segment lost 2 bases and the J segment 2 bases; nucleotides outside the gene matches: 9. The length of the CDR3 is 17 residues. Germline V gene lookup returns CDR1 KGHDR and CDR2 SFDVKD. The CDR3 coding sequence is TGTGCCACCAGTGATTCTTCTCAAGCGGGGCCCACAGATACGCAGTATTTT. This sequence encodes CATSDSSQAGPTDTQYF.

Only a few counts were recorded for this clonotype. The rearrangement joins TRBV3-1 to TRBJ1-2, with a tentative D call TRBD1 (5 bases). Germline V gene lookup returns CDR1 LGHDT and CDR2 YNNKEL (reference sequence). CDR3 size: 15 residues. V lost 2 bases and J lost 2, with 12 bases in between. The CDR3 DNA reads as TGTGCCAGCAGCCAAAGGATAACAGGAAACTATGGCTACACCTTC. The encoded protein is CASSQRITGNYGYTF.

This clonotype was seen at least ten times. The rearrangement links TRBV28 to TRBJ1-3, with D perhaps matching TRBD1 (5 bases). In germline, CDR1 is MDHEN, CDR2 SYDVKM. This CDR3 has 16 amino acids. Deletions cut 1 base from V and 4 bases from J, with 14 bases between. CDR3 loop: CASSLSFRAGGNTIYF. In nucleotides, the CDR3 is TGTGCCAGCAGTTTATCGTTCAGGGCGGGAGGAAACACCATATATTTT.

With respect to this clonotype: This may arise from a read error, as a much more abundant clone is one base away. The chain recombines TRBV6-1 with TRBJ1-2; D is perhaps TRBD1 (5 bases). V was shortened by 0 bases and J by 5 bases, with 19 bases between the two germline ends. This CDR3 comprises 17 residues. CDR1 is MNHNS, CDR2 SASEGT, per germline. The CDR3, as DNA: TGTGCCAGCAGTGAAGCCGGCGGGGCAGCTATGCGATATGGCTACACCTTC. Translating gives CASSEAGGAAMRYGYTF.

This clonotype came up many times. The CDR3 DNA is TGTGCCAGCAGTGGCGGGAGAAGTTCCTACGAGCAGTACTTC. It translates to CASSGGRSSYEQYF. V and J are TRBV28 and TRBJ2-7; 7 positions agree with TRBD2. Germline loops: CDR1 MDHEN, CDR2 SYDVKM. Trimming cost V 5 bases and J 1 base; bases outside gene matches: 5. CDR3 length equals 14 residues.

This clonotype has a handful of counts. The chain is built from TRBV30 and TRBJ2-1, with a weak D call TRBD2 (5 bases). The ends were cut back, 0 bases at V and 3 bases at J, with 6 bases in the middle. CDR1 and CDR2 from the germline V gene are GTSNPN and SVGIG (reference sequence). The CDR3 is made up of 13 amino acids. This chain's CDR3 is CAWSVGIYNEQFF. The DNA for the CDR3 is TGTGCCTGGAGTGTCGGGATCTACAATGAGCAGTTCTTC. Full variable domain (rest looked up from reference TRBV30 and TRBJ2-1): SQTIHQWPATLVQPVGSPLSLECTVEGTSNPNLYWYRQAAGRGLQLLFYSVGIGQISSEVPQNLSASRPQDRQFILSSKKLLLSDSGFYLCAWSVGIYNEQFFGPGTRLTVL.

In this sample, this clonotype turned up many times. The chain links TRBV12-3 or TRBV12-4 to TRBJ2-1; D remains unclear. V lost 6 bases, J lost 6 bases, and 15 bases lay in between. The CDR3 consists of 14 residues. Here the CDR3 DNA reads TGTGCCAGCAGCTCCCTAAGCCAGCCCAATGAGCAGTTCTTC. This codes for CASSSLSQPNEQFF.

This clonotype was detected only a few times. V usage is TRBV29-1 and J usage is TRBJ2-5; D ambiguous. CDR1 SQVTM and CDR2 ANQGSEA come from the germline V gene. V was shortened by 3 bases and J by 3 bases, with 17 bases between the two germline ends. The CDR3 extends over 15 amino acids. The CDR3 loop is CSVDTGWGIKETQYF. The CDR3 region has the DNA TGCAGCGTTGATACGGGTTGGGGAATTAAAGAGACCCAGTACTTC.

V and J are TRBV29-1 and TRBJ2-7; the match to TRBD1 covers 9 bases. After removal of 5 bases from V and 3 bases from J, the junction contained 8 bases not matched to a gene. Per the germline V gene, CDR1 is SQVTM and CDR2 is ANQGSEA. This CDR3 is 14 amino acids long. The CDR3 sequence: CSVIDRGRIYEQYF. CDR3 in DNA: TGCAGCGTTATAGACAGGGGGAGGATCTACGAGCAGTACTTC.

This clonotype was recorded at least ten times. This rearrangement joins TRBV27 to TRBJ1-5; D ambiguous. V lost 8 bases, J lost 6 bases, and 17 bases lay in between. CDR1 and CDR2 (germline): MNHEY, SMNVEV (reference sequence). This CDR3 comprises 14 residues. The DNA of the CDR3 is TGTGCCAGCCGTTGGGCGGGTGTCGGTCAGCCCCAGCATTTT. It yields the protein CASRWAGVGQPQHF.